This T cell receptor (beta chain) appears in the sequencing data of a study of blood T cell repertoires in COVID-19. The method was immunoSEQ multiplex PCR; TCRdb's version includes in-frame clones alone and lacks a portion of them. The sample contains over 350,000 clones, 80% to 90% of which appear only once. In germline, CDR1 is LNHNV, CDR2 YYDKDF (reference sequence). This CDR3 has 15 amino acids. The V end was cut by 0 bases, the J end by 3 bases, with 11 bases between. The source material was peripheral blood. The TCR was taken from a woman in her 30s with acute or convalescent COVID-19. The chain is built from TRBV15 and TRBJ1-2; no definite D call. CDR3 sequence (DNA): TGTGCCACCAGCAGAGACTTGTCCAGATACTATGGCTACACCTTC. Its translation is CATSRDLSRYYGYTF.